Below, one T cell receptor beta chain is given with its context. The CDR3 is 14 residues long. Germline CDR1 LNHDA, CDR2 SQIVND (reference sequence). Germline trimming cut 5 bases from V and 0 bases from J; bases unmatched to any gene: 3. This PCR relied on a set of 60 Vbeta primers and 13 Jbeta primers. The data were produced by immunoSEQ multiplex PCR, yet TCRdb's version contains in-frame clones alone and is incomplete. This table has more than 90,000 clones, roughly three quarters appearing once. This record belongs to a study of cytomegalovirus exposure and HLA in healthy donors. Sequencing was performed on PBMCs. This chain uses TRBV19 with TRBJ1-2, with 7 bases lining up with TRBD1. The source is a woman in her sixties in good health and CMV-seronegative. As DNA, the CDR3 is TGTGCCAGTAGTCCGGACAGGACTAACTATGGCTACACCTTC. Its protein is CASSPDRTNYGYTF.